The clone carrying this T cell receptor (beta chain) was seen many times. The antigen is unknown. Germline values: CDR1 SGHAT, CDR2 FQNNGV. V lost 5 bases and J lost 5, with 9 bases in between. The CDR3 contains 12 residues. TCRdb re-derived calls from the RT-PCR reads in MiXCR, one entry per CDR3 protein. Here the sample spans under 850,000 distinct CDR3 sequences, around a sixth being singletons. The sample belongs to a study of response to subunit inactivated influenza vaccine. Study-wide points: The authors proposed limited new T cell recruitment per seasonal influenza vaccination.

The chain employs TRBV11-2 and TRBJ1-2; D is unresolved. The specimen was PBMCs from blood, collected around 5 days after vaccination. This sequence originates from a man aged 45-60 years who received an inactivated influenza vaccine. The CDR3 region has the DNA TGTGCCAGCAGCCCGGACGGATATGGCTACACCTTC. It translates to CASSPDGYGYTF. The whole variable domain, remainder taken from reference TRBV11-2 and TRBJ1-2, is EAGVAQSPRYKIIEKRQSVAFWCNPISGHATLYWYQQILGQGPKLLIQFQNNGVVDDSQLPKDRFSAERLKGVDSTLKIQPAKLEDSAVYLCASSPDGYGYTFGSGTRLTVV.